This entry lists 7 T cell receptor beta chains sequenced from one sample in a study of a mutant IDH1 vaccine in newly diagnosed glioma. The time point: week 23, last vaccination. A single vaccine dose contained 300 ug of mutant IDH1 20-mer peptide, and topical imiquimod was used with it. Their antigens remain unidentified. The assay was immunoSEQ multiplex PCR, and TCRdb's table has in-frame clones only and misses some. Of about 77,000 clones in the sample, approximately 85% are singletons; the top ten hold 0.77%. The sample in question was PBMCs, obtained from a glioma patient whose treatment included an IDH1 peptide vaccine. The receptor set was obtained from a woman in her forties or fifties with glioma.

In this sample, this clone turned up once. The chain is built from TRBV7-6 and TRBJ1-4, with TRBD1 as a possible D gene (6 bases). Germline V gene lookup returns CDR1 SGHVS and CDR2 FNYEAQ. The CDR3 runs 16 residues. V lost 3 bases to trimming and J lost 7 bases, with 18 bases between them. In DNA, the CDR3 is TGTGCCAGCAGCTTGGGATCCGGGACACCGACTGAAAAACTGTTTTTT. Amino acids: CASSLGSGTPTEKLFF.

This sequence joins TRBV5-1 and TRBJ1-3; possibly TRBD1 for D (5 bases). This CDR3 has 16 amino acids. Germline CDR1 and CDR2: SGHRS and YFSETQ. V shed 2 bases and J shed 2 bases, with 14 bases lying between them. Here the CDR3 reads CASSFSSGVAGNTIYF. The CDR3 DNA reads TGCGCCAGCAGCTTTTCGTCGGGGGTGGCTGGAAACACCATATATTTT.

This sequence joins TRBV6-1 and TRBJ2-5; 7 bases are a match to TRBD1. The DNA matches TRBJ2-7 better at its end, which makes the J call doubtful. The CDR3 contains 14 residues. Germline CDR1 reads MNHNS; CDR2 reads SASEGT. The CDR3 nucleotides read TGTGCCAGCAGTTCGGACAGGTACTCCTACGAGCAGTACTTC. It yields the protein CASSSDRYSYEQYF.

The rearrangement links TRBV27 to TRBJ2-4; tentatively, D is TRBD1 (5 bases). The CDR3 length is 13 residues. Per the germline V gene, CDR1 is MNHEY and CDR2 is SMNVEV (reference sequence). V shed 3 bases and J shed 8 bases, with 11 bases lying between them. This CDR3 is CASSFNRIDIQYF. Here the CDR3 DNA reads TGTGCCAGCAGTTTTAACAGGATAGACATTCAGTACTTC.

The chain couples TRBV10-2 to TRBJ1-3; D gene ambiguous. The V and J ends lost 2 bases and 0 bases respectively, with 17 bases between them. This CDR3 is built from 18 residues. Germline V gene lookup returns CDR1 WSHSY and CDR2 SAAADI. This CDR3 is CASSEVSGGSLSGNTIYF. The CDR3 coding sequence is TGCGCCAGCAGTGAGGTTTCCGGAGGGTCCCTCTCTGGAAACACCATATATTTT.

The chain joins TRBV6-1 to TRBJ2-1; D possibly uses TRBD1 or TRBD2 (6 bases each). V shed 2 bases and J shed 9 bases, with 17 bases lying between them. The CDR3 loop spans 15 amino acids. Germline V CDR1 and CDR2: MNHNS, SASEGT. The CDR3: CASSERGDQRFEQFF. The CDR3, as DNA: TGTGCCAGCAGTGAAAGGGGGGACCAGCGGTTTGAGCAGTTCTTC.

This sequence joins TRBV10-3 and TRBJ2-2, with 9 bases lining up with TRBD1. With 10 bases clipped from V and 1 base from J, the junction kept 4 bases outside the gene matches. The CDR3 consists of 14 residues. Germline V lookup: CDR1 ENHRY, CDR2 SYGVKD. The CDR3 loop reads CATGTGQNTGELFF. CDR3 DNA sequence: TGTGCCACTGGGACAGGGCAGAACACCGGGGAGCTGTTTTTT.